The sample holds many counts of the clone carrying this TCR beta chain. No antigen is known for it. One entry per CDR3 protein, called by TCRdb with MiXCR from the reads. Among a few hundred thousand distinct CDR3 sequences listed, roughly 13% were seen once. Losses at the gene ends were 8 bases for V and 2 bases for J; bases not matched to a gene: 5. CDR1 is MNHEY and CDR2 is SVGEGT in the germline V gene. This CDR3 region has 14 residues. This sample stems from a study of T cell repertoires in cytomegalovirus infection. Study information: Public TCR beta signatures indicated both CMV infection and matching HLA type.

Study observations and caveats: CMV carriers with the relevant HLA were identified by cumulative public TCR beta family frequency. The study found HLA-C-restricted CMV-specific TCR beta clonotypes dominating the ex vivo response.

The rearrangement links TRBV6-2 or TRBV6-3 to TRBJ2-2; TRBD1 matches 7 bases. This TCR derives from a human donor in good health (CMV status not recorded). Some clones in this sample may be carry-over from other donors' samples. The sequenced sample was PBMCs. The CDR3 region is CASRPGGNTGELFF. The CDR3 DNA follows: TGTGCCAGCCGCCCAGGGGGTAACACCGGGGAGCTGTTTTTT.